The clone carrying this T cell receptor beta chain showed up just a few times. These data belong to a study of identical twins. Each CDR3 protein gets one entry after TCRdb re-called the 5' RACE reads with MiXCR. The data show around 650,000 distinct CDR3 sequences, 7% to 7.5% seen once. These same records also appear under a second study, on yellow fever vaccine responses in identical twins.

The clonotype comes from a woman between 18 and 29 years old in good health. The sample consisted of PBMCs.

CDR3 amino acids: CASSSRGTYEQYF. The CDR3 nucleotides are TGTGCCAGCAGCTCTCGCGGCACCTACGAGCAGTACTTC. V and J are TRBV5-6 and TRBJ2-7, with D hard to call. The CDR3 extends over 13 amino acids. CDR1 is SGHDT, CDR2 YYEEEE, per germline. V lost 3 bases to trimming and J lost 2 bases, with 9 bases between them.